This is a list of T cell receptor beta chains from one sample in a study of cytomegalovirus exposure and HLA in healthy donors. This table comes from immunoSEQ multiplex PCR, and its TCRdb copy is limited to in-frame clones, with some not included. The repertoire holds about 140,000 clones, about three fifths seen once, with around 2% in the top ten. Sequencing used PBMCs. These receptors were collected from a male donor in good health and CMV-seronegative. The CDR3 runs from the conserved cysteine through the conserved F or W. A D gene is named only where the DNA matches it firmly. Expanded clones are given a class, and other clones once, few, many or no size at all.

clone_size,cdr3_length,v_call,j_call,d_call,cdr3_aa,cdr3_nt
few,16,TRBV10-2,TRBJ1-5,NA,CASSEGPADSNQPQHF,TGCGCCAGCAGTGAGGGGCCCGCTGATAGCAATCAGCCCCAGCATTTT
NA,14,TRBV10-2,TRBJ1-2,NA,CASSEWRTAYGYTF,TGCGCCAGCAGTGAGTGGAGGACAGCCTATGGCTACACCTTC
NA,14,TRBV7-2,TRBJ1-5,TRBD1,CASSLTGGDQPQHF,TGTGCCAGCAGCTTGACAGGGGGAGATCAGCCCCAGCATTTT
NA,15,TRBV10-1,TRBJ1-1,NA,CASSESGGKNTEAFF,TGCGCCAGCAGTGAGTCTGGAGGAAAGAACACTGAAGCTTTCTTT
NA,17,TRBV5-6,TRBJ1-1,TRBD1,CASRSGTGRIIGTEAFF,TGTGCCAGCAGATCCGGGACAGGGAGGATTATTGGGACTGAAGCTTTCTTT
few,16,TRBV7-2,TRBJ2-2,TRBD2,CASSNRLAGGLRELFF,TGTGCCAGCAGCAATCGACTAGCGGGGGGGCTGAGGGAGCTGTTTTTT
few,15,TRBV7-2,TRBJ1-3,NA,CASSQRGFSGNTIYF,TGTGCCAGCAGCCAGAGGGGGTTCTCTGGAAACACCATATATTTT
once,14,TRBV7-2,TRBJ1-1,NA,CASSPDWGNTEAFF,TGTGCCAGCAGCCCGGACTGGGGGAACACTGAAGCTTTCTTT
NA,12,TRBV18,TRBJ1-1,NA,CASSPWGDEAFF,TGTGCCAGCTCACCCTGGGGCGATGAAGCTTTCTTT
few,15,TRBV19,TRBJ1-4,NA,CASSARQATNEKLFF,TGTGCCAGTAGTGCCCGACAGGCAACTAATGAAAAACTGTTTTTT
NA,17,TRBV10-3,TRBJ2-5,TRBD2,CAISESSPGGGQETQYF,TGTGCCATCAGTGAGTCGTCACCCGGCGGGGGCCAAGAGACCCAGTACTTC
NA,14,TRBV7-2,TRBJ2-3,TRBD1,CASSLDRDTDTQYF,TGTGCCAGCAGTCTCGACAGGGACACAGATACGCAGTATTTT
NA,15,TRBV25-1,TRBJ1-1,NA,CASSAPGGAGTEAFF,TGTGCCAGCAGTGCCCCCGGAGGGGCGGGTACTGAAGCTTTCTTT
NA,13,TRBV6-6,TRBJ2-7,NA,CASSYYGTYEQYF,TGTGCCAGCAGTTACTACGGTACCTACGAGCAGTACTTC
medium-sized,15,TRBV9,TRBJ2-7,TRBD1,CASSVDGTGYYEQYF,TGTGCCAGCAGTGTGGATGGGACAGGATACTACGAGCAGTACTTC
once,16,TRBV21-1,TRBJ1-2,NA,CASSKETGGKDYGYTF,TGTGCCAGCAGCAAAGAGACAGGGGGTAAGGACTATGGCTACACCTTC
NA,16,TRBV6-5,TRBJ1-1,TRBD1,CASSYSGQGKNTEAFF,TGTGCCAGCAGTTACTCGGGACAGGGGAAGAACACTGAAGCTTTCTTT
NA,14,TRBV27,TRBJ1-3,TRBD1,CASSFSGGGNTIYF,TGTGCCAGCAGTTTTTCAGGGGGCGGAAACACCATATATTTT
NA,15,TRBV9,TRBJ1-5,TRBD1,CASSVAPGGDQPQHF,TGTGCCAGCAGCGTAGCTCCAGGGGGTGATCAGCCCCAGCATTTT
few,14,TRBV7-9,TRBJ1-2,NA,CASSLVDSNYGYTF,TGTGCCAGCAGCTTAGTGGACAGTAACTATGGCTACACCTTC
many,16,TRBV6-4,TRBJ2-6,TRBD1,CASSDQTGNGANVLTF,TGTGCCAGCAGTGACCAGACAGGGAACGGGGCCAACGTCCTGACTTTC
NA,15,TRBV2,TRBJ2-3,NA,CASSSQRGATDTQYF,TGTGCCAGCTCCTCCCAACGGGGGGCCACAGATACGCAGTATTTT
NA,18,TRBV5-1,TRBJ2-7,TRBD2,CASSLGGLAGGHSYEQYF,TGCGCCAGCAGCTTGGGGGGACTAGCGGGGGGACACTCCTACGAGCAGTACTTC
few,17,TRBV2,TRBJ2-6,NA,CASSEGYIYSGANVLTF,TGTGCCAGCAGTGAAGGTTATATATACTCTGGGGCCAACGTCCTGACTTTC